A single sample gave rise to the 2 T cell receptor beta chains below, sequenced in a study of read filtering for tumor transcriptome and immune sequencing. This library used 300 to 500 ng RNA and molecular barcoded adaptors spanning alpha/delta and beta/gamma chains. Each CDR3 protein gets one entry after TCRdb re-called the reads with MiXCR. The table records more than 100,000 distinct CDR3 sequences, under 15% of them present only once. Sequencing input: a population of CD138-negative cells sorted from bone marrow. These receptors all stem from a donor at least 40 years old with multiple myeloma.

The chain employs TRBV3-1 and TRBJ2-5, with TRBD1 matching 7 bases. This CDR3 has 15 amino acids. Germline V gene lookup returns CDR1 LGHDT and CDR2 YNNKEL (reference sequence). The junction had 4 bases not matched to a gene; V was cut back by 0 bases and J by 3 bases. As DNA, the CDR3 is TGTGCCAGCAGCCAAGATTGGGGGACAGAAGAGACCCAGTACTTC. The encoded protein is CASSQDWGTEETQYF.

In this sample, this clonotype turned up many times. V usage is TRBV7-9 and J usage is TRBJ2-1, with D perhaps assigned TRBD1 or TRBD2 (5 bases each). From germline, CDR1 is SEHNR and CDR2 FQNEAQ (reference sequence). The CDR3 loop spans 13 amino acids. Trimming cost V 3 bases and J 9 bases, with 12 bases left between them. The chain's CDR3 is CASSLRRDGEQFF. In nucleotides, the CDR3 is TGTGCCAGCAGCTTGCGCAGGGACGGTGAGCAGTTCTTC.